This T cell receptor (beta chain) was captured in a study of OX40 agonist ivuxolimab in advanced cancers. Study at large: Hepatocellular carcinoma, melanoma, renal cell or head and neck cancer affected the dose-escalation patients.

General study points: CD4+ T cells averaged fewer expanded clones than CD8+ T cells. At 0.1 to 3.0 mg/kg and by week 6, clonal expansion occurred in CD4+ and CD8+ blood T cells. Certain nonresponders likewise exhibited a low normalized T-cell clonal expansion.

The table came from immunoSEQ multiplex PCR; TCRdb's copy has only in-frame clones and leaves some out. The table shows over 80,000 clones, with roughly 83% occurring only once. Turning to this clone: Its matching antigen is unknown.

CDR1 LNHDA and CDR2 SQIVND come from the germline V gene (reference sequence). J lost 4 bases, V lost 9 bases, and 19 bases had no gene match. There are 17 residues in the CDR3. The sequencing used CD4+ or CD8+ T cells sorted from blood, collected in a trial of the OX40 agonist ivuxolimab. This sequence originates from an adult with an advanced solid tumor such as melanoma, head and neck, liver or kidney cancer. The V call is TRBV19, the J call TRBJ2-3, with 7 positions matching TRBD1. The CDR3 region is CASQPRDRALGADTQYF. CDR3 nucleotide sequence: TGTGCCAGCCAACCCCGGGACAGAGCCTTGGGTGCAGATACGCAGTATTTT.